The 10 T cell receptor beta chains below were found in one sample sequenced in a study of shared clonotypes between healthy human individuals (dated by TCRdb to 2018 to 2020). The library relied on the immunoSEQ multiplex PCR assay. Drawn from immuneACCESS, this table holds only the in-frame rearrangements with V and J called that TCRdb kept. Clones are partly lost; checked studies trace under half to an unresolved V gene and leave the rest unexplained. The sample table lists more than 2 million clones, approximately 95% of them with a count of one. The top ten clones comprise approximately 0.13% of the sample. The sequenced sample was naive CD4+ T cells sorted from blood. The sample's cell subset or site label, decoded: CD45RA+ positively selected. The receptors stem from a man aged 18 to 35 in good health.

This chain connects TRBV19 to TRBJ1-5; 8 bases map to TRBD1. Trimming removed 7 bases from V and 0 bases from J; junction bases left unmatched: 11. Germline loops: CDR1 LNHDA, CDR2 SQIVND (reference sequence). The CDR3 spans 17 residues. CDR3 nucleotides: TGTGCCAGTACAGGAGACGACAGGGGCTTTAGCAATCAGCCCCAGCATTTT. Its protein product is CASTGDDRGFSNQPQHF.

The chain links TRBV5-1 to TRBJ1-1, with 7 nucleotides matching TRBD1. Germline lookup yields CDR1 SGHRS and CDR2 YFSETQ. Trimming at V came to 6 bases and at J to 5 bases, leaving 13 bases not matched to a gene. The CDR3 loop spans 15 amino acids. The CDR3 is CASTDQGDSSTEAFF. The CDR3 nucleotides are TGCGCCAGCACCGATCAGGGGGATAGTTCGACTGAAGCTTTCTTT.

V is TRBV10-3 and J is TRBJ1-4, with no clear D. The CDR3 covers 13 residues. Looked up from germline, CDR1 is ENHRY and CDR2 is SYGVKD. Trimming removed 10 bases at V and 3 bases at J, with 12 bases between. The CDR3 spells CATQTDPNEKLFF. DNA for the CDR3: TGTGCCACTCAGACCGATCCTAATGAAAAACTGTTTTTT.

The chain has TRBV20-1 and TRBJ1-2; D perhaps matches TRBD1 (5 bases). The V end lost 0 bases, the J end lost 8 bases, and 7 bases lay between the germline ends. The CDR3 runs 11 residues. Germline V gene lookup returns CDR1 DFQATT and CDR2 SNEGSKA (reference sequence). The CDR3 bases are TGCAGTGCTAGAGATCGGGGGGGCTACACCTTC. Protein product: CSARDRGGYTF.

This clone came up once. This chain uses TRBV18 with TRBJ1-6; D unresolved. From germline, CDR1 is KGHSH and CDR2 LQKENI. This CDR3 is 13 amino acids long. V was cut by 3 bases and J by 5 bases, with 5 bases left in between. The CDR3 is CASSPLDNSPLHF. The CDR3 DNA follows: TGTGCCAGCTCACCGTTGGATAATTCACCCCTCCACTTT.

This sequence joins TRBV19 and TRBJ2-3; 14 bases are a match to TRBD2. In germline, CDR1 is LNHDA, CDR2 SQIVND (reference sequence). CDR3 length equals 20 residues. V lost 6 bases, J lost 0 bases, and 14 bases stayed unmatched. The chain's CDR3 is CASRPPLGLAGGSSTDTQYF. CDR3 in DNA: TGTGCCAGTAGACCTCCCCTAGGACTAGCGGGAGGATCTAGCACAGATACGCAGTATTTT. Filled out from reference TRBV19 and TRBJ2-3, the complete variable domain reads DGGITQSPKYLFRKEGQNVTLSCEQNLNHDAMYWYRQDPGQGLRLIYYSQIVNDFQKGDIAEGYSVSREKKESFPLTVTSAQKNPTAFYLCASRPPLGLAGGSSTDTQYFGPGTRLTVL.

As DNA, the CDR3 is TGTGCCTCTAGGGCCCCCGGCCAAGAGACCCAGTACTTC. Encoded protein: CASRAPGQETQYF. The chain employs TRBV9 and TRBJ2-5; D is unclear. V dropped 10 bases and J dropped 1 base, with 14 bases sitting between them. Germline V CDR1 and CDR2: SGDLS, YYNGEE. The CDR3 has 13 residues.

The gene calls are TRBV6-1 and TRBJ1-2; D possibly corresponds to TRBD1 (6 bases). Trimming took 2 bases from V and 4 from J, leaving 11 bases between them. The CDR3 has 14 amino acids. CDR1 and CDR2 from the germline V gene are MNHNS and SASEGT. CDR3 protein: CASSEIQGSYGYTF. CDR3 DNA: TGTGCCAGCAGTGAAATACAGGGTTCCTATGGCTACACCTTC.

The rearrangement joins TRBV18 to TRBJ2-2; D may be TRBD1 (6 bases). V was clipped by 6 bases and J by 1 base, with 12 bases between them. Germline loops: CDR1 KGHSH, CDR2 LQKENI. The CDR3 has 15 amino acids. The CDR3 region is CASSPDRMNTGELFF. Written as DNA, the CDR3 is TGTGCCAGCTCTCCCGACAGGATGAACACCGGGGAGCTGTTTTTT.

V gene TRBV6-1 combines with J gene TRBJ2-2, with TRBD1 matching 12 bases. The trim removed 4 bases at V and 4 bases at J, leaving 7 bases unmatched. Per the germline V gene, CDR1 is MNHNS and CDR2 is SASEGT. The CDR3 runs to 17 residues. Written as DNA, the CDR3 is TGTGCCAGCAGTGGGGGACAGGGGGCGAGACTCACCGGGGAGCTGTTTTTT. This sequence encodes CASSGGQGARLTGELFF.